Listed below are T cell receptor beta chains from one sample, sequenced in a study of cytomegalovirus exposure and HLA in healthy donors. TCRdb's copy holds only in-frame clones and misses some; the assay was immunoSEQ multiplex PCR. The profile shows 55,000 to 70,000 clones, 80% of them singletons. The sequenced sample was PBMCs. All receptors come from a woman aged 40 to 55 in good health and CMV-seronegative. Each CDR3 is given without its conserved first and last residue. The order of the fields is V gene, CDR3 length, D gene, J gene, CDR3 protein. A D gene is named only where the DNA matches it firmly.

V: TRBV28; length: 11; D: NA; J: TRBJ2-1; CDR3: ATSAILDNEQF
V: TRBV18; length: 12; D: TRBD2; J: TRBJ2-7; CDR3: ASSPGLAIYEQY
V: TRBV7-9; length: 15; D: TRBD2; J: TRBJ2-1; CDR3: ASSSGLAGGGDNEQF
V: TRBV5-1; length: 16; D: TRBD2; J: TRBJ2-1; CDR3: ASSLVGLAGGFAGEQF
V: TRBV9; length: 13; D: TRBD2; J: TRBJ2-5; CDR3: ASSVSSGAQETQY
V: TRBV5-6; length: 14; D: TRBD2; J: TRBJ2-3; CDR3: ASSFQGLAGTDTQY
V: TRBV11-1; length: 12; D: NA; J: TRBJ2-7; CDR3: ASSAREAPYEQY
V: TRBV5-6; length: 12; D: NA; J: TRBJ2-7; CDR3: ASSLADTSYEQY
V: TRBV27; length: 12; D: TRBD2; J: TRBJ2-7; CDR3: ASAGLAGNYEQY
V: TRBV28; length: 13; D: NA; J: TRBJ2-3; CDR3: ASSLQGTGTDTQY
V: TRBV6-1; length: 12; D: TRBD1; J: TRBJ1-1; CDR3: ASSGTGRYTEAF
V: TRBV4-2; length: 13; D: TRBD2; J: TRBJ2-1; CDR3: ASSQSKTSRNEQF
V: TRBV9; length: 14; D: NA; J: TRBJ2-1; CDR3: ASSGRTGMVYNEQF
V: TRBV9; length: 15; D: TRBD2; J: TRBJ2-3; CDR3: ASSVATSGRSGDTQY
V: TRBV2; length: 11; D: TRBD2; J: TRBJ2-7; CDR3: ASRTSHPYEQY
V: TRBV27; length: 15; D: TRBD2; J: TRBJ2-3; CDR3: ASSLLGLAGWVDTQY
V: TRBV7-7; length: 12; D: NA; J: TRBJ2-1; CDR3: ASSHTRDSGEQF
V: TRBV5-1; length: 15; D: TRBD1; J: TRBJ2-1; CDR3: ASSLGLGQGAYNEQF
V: TRBV13; length: 15; D: TRBD2; J: TRBJ2-7; CDR3: ASSPSGLAGGLYEQY
V: TRBV19; length: 12; D: NA; J: TRBJ2-2; CDR3: ASSIMADRGWLF
V: TRBV7-4; length: 12; D: NA; J: TRBJ2-1; CDR3: ASSSFQGYNEQF
V: TRBV30; length: 13; D: TRBD2; J: TRBJ2-1; CDR3: AWRKAGHNYNEQF
V: TRBV6-5; length: 10; D: NA; J: TRBJ2-7; CDR3: ASSNGHDEQY
V: TRBV27; length: 15; D: NA; J: TRBJ2-3; CDR3: ASSLIGGRKSTDTQY
V: TRBV5-1; length: 13; D: TRBD2; J: TRBJ2-2; CDR3: ASSVSGSFTGELF
V: TRBV9; length: 14; D: NA; J: TRBJ1-3; CDR3: ASSPFPGGSGNTIY
V: TRBV6-5; length: 12; D: NA; J: TRBJ2-7; CDR3: ASSSNAGNYEQY
V: TRBV25-1; length: 15; D: TRBD1; J: TRBJ2-5; CDR3: ASSGVDRGPTQETQY
V: TRBV6-1; length: 10; D: NA; J: TRBJ1-5; CDR3: ASRAQDQPQH
V: TRBV5-1; length: 13; D: TRBD2; J: TRBJ2-5; CDR3: ASSSQPGGQETQY
V: TRBV4-3; length: 16; D: NA; J: TRBJ2-1; CDR3: ASNTQPVGGIRYNEQF
V: TRBV29-1; length: 10; D: NA; J: TRBJ1-1; CDR3: SATLNRVAAF
V: TRBV7-2; length: 14; D: NA; J: TRBJ1-4; CDR3: ASSPRGWGTNEKLF